This T cell receptor beta chain is from a study of cytomegalovirus exposure and HLA in healthy donors (dated by TCRdb to the late 2010s). Concerning the study at large: According to a later analysis, the approximately 120 validation repertoires were produced on the same platform as the roughly 700 repertoires of the first cohort. The study was designed to test whether signatures of past pathogen exposure could be identified by cataloging public T cell receptors. Along with the 666-subject first cohort, a separate validation cohort of over a hundred different subjects was used. To predict cytomegalovirus infection status, the study combined high-throughput TCR immunosequencing, statistical association of individual TCRs with disease status, and machine learning.

Reading the germline V gene gives CDR1 MNHNS and CDR2 SASEGT. The CDR3 runs 13 residues from the cysteine to the phenylalanine. Only the CDR3 DNA is retained, 39 bases long and in frame from the first base. V is clipped by 8 bases and J by 3 bases, and the sequence between their germline boundaries is 12 bases long. The paper as a whole reports these results and caveats: The classifier was reported to diagnose cytomegalovirus status with high specificity and sensitivity in both the original cohort and the validation cohort. A later analysis had no HLA typing for the validation cohort, so co-occurrence there was scored across all 110 or so repertoires. A few of the identified cytomegalovirus-associated TCR beta chains were confirmed in vitro to be specific for cytomegalovirus antigens. It was suggested by the authors that the approach could potentially be generalized to other disease states and immunological phenotypes. In a later analysis, TCRs clustered in the first cohort were found to also tend to co-occur in the approximately 120 validation repertoires, with 90% to 95% of cluster scores above 0. Most TCR sequences were seen in very few donors, while some public TCRs were found in many individuals. In the study, 150 to 200 TCR beta chains were listed as associated with cytomegalovirus.

Donors formed part of the validation cohort, which comprised about 130 subjects and was distinct from the first cohort of over 500 subjects. Comment on this clone: The antigen it binds to is not known. No base quality values were provided; no much bigger clone lies one nucleotide off.

The library was obtained by the immunoSEQ multiplex PCR assay. Turning to the authors' computational methods: A statistical classification framework was built to diagnose cytomegalovirus status from the catalog of TCR beta chain sequences. In TCRdb, the immuneACCESS table is reduced to in-frame sequences with V and J assigned. These tables do not hold every clone; where another copy was compared, an unresolved V gene accounts for under half, and the others remain unexplained. V and J calls and clone size are those listed in that table; D and trimming were worked out from the DNA. For this sample there are roughly 150,000 clones; roughly 91% appear just once. Jointly, the top ten make up around 4.4% of the sample.

The sequence came from a man aged 18-30 years in good health and CMV-seropositive. The chain was built from TRBV6-1 and TRBJ2-3; D gene: possibly TRBD1, on 7 matching bases. Input material: PBMCs. The CDR3 sequence is CASAGQPTDTQYF. The nucleotides are TGTGCCAGCGCGGGACAGCCTACAGATACGCAGTATTTT.